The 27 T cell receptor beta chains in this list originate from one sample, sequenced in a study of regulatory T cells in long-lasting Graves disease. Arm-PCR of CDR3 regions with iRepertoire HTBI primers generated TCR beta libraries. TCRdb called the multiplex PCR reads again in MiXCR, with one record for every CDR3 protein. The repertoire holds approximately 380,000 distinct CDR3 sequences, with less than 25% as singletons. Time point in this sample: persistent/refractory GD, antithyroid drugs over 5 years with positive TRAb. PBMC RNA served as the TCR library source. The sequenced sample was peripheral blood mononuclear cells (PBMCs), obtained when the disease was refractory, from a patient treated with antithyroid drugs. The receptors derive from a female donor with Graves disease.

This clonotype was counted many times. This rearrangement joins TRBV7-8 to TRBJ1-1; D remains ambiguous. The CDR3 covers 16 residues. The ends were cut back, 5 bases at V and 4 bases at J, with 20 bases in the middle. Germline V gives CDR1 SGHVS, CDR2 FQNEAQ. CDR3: CASSLGRGPMGTEAFF. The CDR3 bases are TGTGCCAGCAGCCTAGGCCGTGGGCCGATGGGCACTGAAGCTTTCTTT.

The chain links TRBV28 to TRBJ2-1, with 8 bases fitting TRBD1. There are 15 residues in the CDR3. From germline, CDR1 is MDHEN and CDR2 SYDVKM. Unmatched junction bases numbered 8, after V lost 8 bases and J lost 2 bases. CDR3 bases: TGTGCCAGCTCGGTCCAGGACAGGGCCTACAATGAGCAGTTCTTC. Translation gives CASSVQDRAYNEQFF.

The chain's CDR3 is CASTFDRYSGANVLTF. The CDR3 coding sequence is TGTGCCAGCACCTTTGACAGATACTCTGGGGCCAACGTCCTGACTTTC. The rearrangement joins TRBV28 to TRBJ2-6, with D possibly TRBD1 on 5 matching bases. Per germline, CDR1 MDHEN and CDR2 SYDVKM. Trimming stripped 7 bases from V and 0 bases from J, with 13 bases between. This CDR3 has 16 amino acids.

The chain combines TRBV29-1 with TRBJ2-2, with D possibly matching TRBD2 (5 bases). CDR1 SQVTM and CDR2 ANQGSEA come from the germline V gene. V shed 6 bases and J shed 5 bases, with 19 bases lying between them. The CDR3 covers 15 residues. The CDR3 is CSVPLIPGITGELFF. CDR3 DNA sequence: TGCAGCGTGCCCTTGATTCCGGGGATAACCGGGGAGCTGTTTTTT.

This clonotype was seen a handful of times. In DNA, the CDR3 is TGTGCCAGCAATAAGTATCCAGAGACCCAGTACTTC. Translation gives CASNKYPETQYF. The chain links TRBV6-1 to TRBJ2-5; D is undetermined. Germline V gives CDR1 MNHNS, CDR2 SASEGT. V was clipped by 7 bases and J by 4 bases, with 10 bases between them. The CDR3 totals 12 residues.

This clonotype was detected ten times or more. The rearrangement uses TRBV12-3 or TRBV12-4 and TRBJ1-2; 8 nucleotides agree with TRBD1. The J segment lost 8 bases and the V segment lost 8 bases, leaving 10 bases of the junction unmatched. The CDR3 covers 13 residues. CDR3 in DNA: TGTGCCAGCTCCCCAGGGGGCGCGAGGGGCTACACCTTC. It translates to CASSPGGARGYTF.

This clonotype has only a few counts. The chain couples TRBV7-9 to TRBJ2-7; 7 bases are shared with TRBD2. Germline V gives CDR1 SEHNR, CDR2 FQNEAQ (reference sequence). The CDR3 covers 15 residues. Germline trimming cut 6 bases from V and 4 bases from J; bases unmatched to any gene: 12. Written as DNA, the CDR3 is TGTGCCAGCAGACCCGCGGTGGGGAGGGAATACGAGCAGTACTTC. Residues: CASRPAVGREYEQYF.

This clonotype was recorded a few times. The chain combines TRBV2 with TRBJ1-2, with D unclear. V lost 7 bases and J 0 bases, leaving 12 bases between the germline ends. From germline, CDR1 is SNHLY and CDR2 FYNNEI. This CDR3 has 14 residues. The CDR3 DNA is TGTGCCAGCATTGGCCGGGAGGCTAACTATGGCTACACCTTC. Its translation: CASIGREANYGYTF.

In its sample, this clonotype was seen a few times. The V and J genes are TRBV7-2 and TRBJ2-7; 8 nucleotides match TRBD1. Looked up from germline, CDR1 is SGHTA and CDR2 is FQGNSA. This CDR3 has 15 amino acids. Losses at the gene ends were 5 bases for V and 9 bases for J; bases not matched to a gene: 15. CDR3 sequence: CASSPTTGGLSGQYF. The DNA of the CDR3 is TGTGCCAGCAGCCCAACCACAGGGGGGCTCTCTGGGCAGTACTTC. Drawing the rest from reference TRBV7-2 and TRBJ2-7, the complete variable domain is GAGVSQSPSNKVTEKGKDVELRCDPISGHTALYWYRQSLGQGLEFLIYFQGNSAPDKSGLPSDRFSAERTGGSVSTLTIQRTQQEDSAVYLCASSPTTGGLSGQYFGPGTRLTVT.

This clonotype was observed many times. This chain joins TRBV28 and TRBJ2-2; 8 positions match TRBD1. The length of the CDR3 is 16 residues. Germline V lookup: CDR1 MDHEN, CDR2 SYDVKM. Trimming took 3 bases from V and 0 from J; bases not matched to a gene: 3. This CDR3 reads CASSFVDRANTGELFF. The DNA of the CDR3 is TGTGCCAGCAGTTTTGTGGACAGGGCGAACACCGGGGAGCTGTTTTTT.

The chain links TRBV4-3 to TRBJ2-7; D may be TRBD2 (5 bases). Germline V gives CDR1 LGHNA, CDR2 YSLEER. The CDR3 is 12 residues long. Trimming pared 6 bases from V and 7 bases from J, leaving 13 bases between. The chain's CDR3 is CASSRETGEQYF. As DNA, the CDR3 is TGCGCCAGCAGTCGGGAAACGGGAGAGCAGTACTTC.

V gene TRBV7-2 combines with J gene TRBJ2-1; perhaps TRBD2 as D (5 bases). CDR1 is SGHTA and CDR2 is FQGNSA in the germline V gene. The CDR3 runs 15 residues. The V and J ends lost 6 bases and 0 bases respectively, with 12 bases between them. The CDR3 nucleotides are TGTGCCAGCAGTCGAAGAGGGATCTCCTACAATGAGCAGTTCTTC. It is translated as CASSRRGISYNEQFF.

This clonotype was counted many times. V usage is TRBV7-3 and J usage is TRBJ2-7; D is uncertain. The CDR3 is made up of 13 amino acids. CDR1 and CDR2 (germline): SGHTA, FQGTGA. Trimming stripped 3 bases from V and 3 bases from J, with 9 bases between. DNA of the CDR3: TGTGCCAGCAGCTTGGATTTCCTCTACGAGCAGTACTTC. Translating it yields CASSLDFLYEQYF.

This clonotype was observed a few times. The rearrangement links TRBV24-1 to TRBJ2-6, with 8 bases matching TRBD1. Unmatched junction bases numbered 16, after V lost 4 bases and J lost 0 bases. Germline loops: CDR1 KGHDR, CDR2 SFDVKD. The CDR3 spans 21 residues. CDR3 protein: CATSDSTDRGVLSSGANVLTF. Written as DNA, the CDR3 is TGTGCCACCAGTGACTCTACAGACAGGGGAGTATTAAGCTCTGGGGCCAACGTCCTGACTTTC.

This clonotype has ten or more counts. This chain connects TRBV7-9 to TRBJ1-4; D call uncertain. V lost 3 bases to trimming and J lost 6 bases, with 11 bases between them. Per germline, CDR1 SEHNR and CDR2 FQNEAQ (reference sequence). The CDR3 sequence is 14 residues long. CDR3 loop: CASSFPGLYEKLFF. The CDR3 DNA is TGTGCCAGCAGCTTTCCTGGACTGTATGAAAAACTGTTTTTT.

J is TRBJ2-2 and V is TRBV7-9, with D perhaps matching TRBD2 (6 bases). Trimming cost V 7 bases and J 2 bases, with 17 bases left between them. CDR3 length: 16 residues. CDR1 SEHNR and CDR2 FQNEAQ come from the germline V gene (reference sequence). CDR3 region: CASIPTRDGNTGELFF. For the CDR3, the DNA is TGTGCCAGCATCCCCACGCGGGACGGTAACACCGGGGAGCTGTTTTTT.

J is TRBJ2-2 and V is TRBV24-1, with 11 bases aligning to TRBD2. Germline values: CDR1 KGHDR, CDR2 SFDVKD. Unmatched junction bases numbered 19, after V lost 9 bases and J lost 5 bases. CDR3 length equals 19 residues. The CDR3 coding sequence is TGTGCCACCTCCTATGGAACTAGCGGGAGATTTGCGTTGACCGGGGAGCTGTTTTTT. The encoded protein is CATSYGTSGRFALTGELFF.

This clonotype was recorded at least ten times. This chain's CDR3 is CASRDRTETQYF. The CDR3 bases are TGTGCCAGCAGGGACAGGACAGAGACCCAGTACTTC. This chain links TRBV6-1 with TRBJ2-5, with 7 bases identical to TRBD1. CDR3 length: 12 residues. V trimming: 6 bases; J trimming: 4 bases; junction bases outside the gene matches: 2. Per the germline V gene, CDR1 is MNHNS and CDR2 is SASEGT.

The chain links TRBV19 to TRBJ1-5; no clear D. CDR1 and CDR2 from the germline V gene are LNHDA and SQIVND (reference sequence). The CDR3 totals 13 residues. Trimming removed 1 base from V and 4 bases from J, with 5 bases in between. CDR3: CASSIVENQPQHF. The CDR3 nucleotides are TGTGCCAGTAGTATAGTTGAGAATCAGCCCCAGCATTTT.

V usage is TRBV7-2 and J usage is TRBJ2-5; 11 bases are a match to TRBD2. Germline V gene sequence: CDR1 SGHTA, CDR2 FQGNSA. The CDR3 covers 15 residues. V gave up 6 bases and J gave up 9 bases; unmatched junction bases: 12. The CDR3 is CASRVAGGGRGAQYF. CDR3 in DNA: TGTGCCAGCAGAGTAGCGGGAGGGGGCAGGGGGGCCCAGTACTTC.

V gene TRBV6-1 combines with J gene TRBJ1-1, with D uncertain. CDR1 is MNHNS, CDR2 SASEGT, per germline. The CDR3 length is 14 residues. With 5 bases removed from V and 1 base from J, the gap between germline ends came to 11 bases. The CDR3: CASSPSLGNTEAFF. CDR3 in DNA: TGTGCCAGCAGTCCGTCGCTGGGGAACACTGAAGCTTTCTTT.

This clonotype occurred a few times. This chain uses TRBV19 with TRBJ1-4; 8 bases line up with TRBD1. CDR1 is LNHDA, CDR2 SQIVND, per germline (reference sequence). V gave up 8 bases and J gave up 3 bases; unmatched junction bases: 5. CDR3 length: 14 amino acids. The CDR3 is CASAGGAANEKLFF. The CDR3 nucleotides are TGTGCCAGTGCAGGGGGCGCGGCTAATGAAAAACTGTTTTTT.

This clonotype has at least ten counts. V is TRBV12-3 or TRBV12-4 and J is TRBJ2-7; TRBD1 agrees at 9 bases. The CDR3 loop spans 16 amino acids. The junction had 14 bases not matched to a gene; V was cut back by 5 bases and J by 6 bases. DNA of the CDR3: TGTGCCAGCAGTCTGGACAGGGGTTCGATTGTTTTCGAGCAGTACTTC. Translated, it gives CASSLDRGSIVFEQYF.

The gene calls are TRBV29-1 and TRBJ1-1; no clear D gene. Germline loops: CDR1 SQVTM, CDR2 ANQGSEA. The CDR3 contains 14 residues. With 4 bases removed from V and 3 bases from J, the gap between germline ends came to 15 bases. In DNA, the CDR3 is TGCAGCGTTGTGGGTTTAGGGTTGGACACTGAAGCTTTCTTT. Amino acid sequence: CSVVGLGLDTEAFF. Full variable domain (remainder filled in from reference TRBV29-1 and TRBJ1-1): SAVISQKPSRDICQRGTSLTIQCQVDSQVTMMFWYRQQPGQSLTLIATANQGSEATYESGFVIDKFPISRPNLTFSTLTVSNMSPEDSSIYLCSVVGLGLDTEAFFGQGTRLTVV.

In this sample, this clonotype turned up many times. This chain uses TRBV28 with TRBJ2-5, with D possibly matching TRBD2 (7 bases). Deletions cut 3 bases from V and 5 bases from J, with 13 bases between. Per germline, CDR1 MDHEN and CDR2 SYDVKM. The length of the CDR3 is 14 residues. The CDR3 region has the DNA TGTGCCAGCAGTTTCCGGGGGGCAGAGGAGACCCAGTACTTC. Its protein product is CASSFRGAEETQYF.

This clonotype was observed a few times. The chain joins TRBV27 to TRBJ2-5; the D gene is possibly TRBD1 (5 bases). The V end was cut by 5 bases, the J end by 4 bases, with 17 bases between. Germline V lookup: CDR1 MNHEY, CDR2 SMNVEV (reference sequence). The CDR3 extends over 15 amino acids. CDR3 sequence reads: CASSPHMGRRETQYF. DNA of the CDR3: TGTGCCAGCAGTCCCCATATGGGGCGTCGAGAGACCCAGTACTTC.

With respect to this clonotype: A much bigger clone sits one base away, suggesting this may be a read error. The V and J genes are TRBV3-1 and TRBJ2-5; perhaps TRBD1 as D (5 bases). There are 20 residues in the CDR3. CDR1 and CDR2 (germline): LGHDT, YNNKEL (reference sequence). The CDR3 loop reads CASSQDYHYGAGLEIETQCF. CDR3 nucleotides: TGTGCCAGCAGCCAAGATTATCATTACGGAGCAGGGTTAGAAATTGAGACCCAGTGCTTC.